The 3 T cell receptor beta chains reported below all come from one sample, sequenced in a study of T cell clonotyping in hematopoietic cell transplantation. Method: immunoSEQ multiplex PCR; TCRdb's copy keeps in-frame clones and lacks some. The table has roughly 24,000 clones, 84% seen once. Time point: recipient sample about 28 days before transplant, after cytoreduction. The material was peripheral blood mononuclear cells, obtained before stem cell transplant. Receptors originate from a woman aged 60-75 years with acute myeloid leukemia. Some clones in this sample may be carry-over from other donors' samples.

V gene TRBV7-2 combines with J gene TRBJ2-5; a possible D gene is TRBD2 (6 bases). The CDR3 runs 14 residues. Deletions cut 5 bases from V and 4 bases from J, with 14 bases between. Germline-derived CDR1 and CDR2 are SGHTA and FQGNSA. The CDR3 DNA sequence: TGTGCCAGCAGCCCTAGCGCGGGTGGAGAGACCCAGTACTTC. Its protein product is CASSPSAGGETQYF.

The chain is built from TRBV19 and TRBJ2-7, with a possible D match to TRBD1 (6 bases). Germline loops: CDR1 LNHDA, CDR2 SQIVND (reference sequence). The CDR3 runs to 14 residues. Trimming left V 1 base short and J 4 bases short, with 11 bases between. In DNA, the CDR3 is TGTGCCAGTAGTATAGTCCGGACAGAATACGAGCAGTACTTC. Translated, it gives CASSIVRTEYEQYF. Combining the CDR3 with reference TRBV19 and TRBJ2-7 gives the whole variable domain DGGITQSPKYLFRKEGQNVTLSCEQNLNHDAMYWYRQDPGQGLRLIYYSQIVNDFQKGDIAEGYSVSREKKESFPLTVTSAQKNPTAFYLCASSIVRTEYEQYFGPGTRLTVT.

This clone was seen only once. The chain has TRBV5-1 and TRBJ2-5, with D uncertain. The CDR3 is 11 amino acids. Trimming left V 4 bases short and J 5 bases short, with 6 bases between. Germline V CDR1 and CDR2: SGHRS, YFSETQ. CDR3 sequence: CASSVSETQYF. The CDR3 DNA reads TGCGCCAGCAGCGTGAGCGAGACCCAGTACTTC. Full variable domain (missing parts from reference TRBV5-1 and TRBJ2-5): KAGVTQTPRYLIKTRGQQVTLSCSPISGHRSVSWYQQTPGQGLQFLFEYFSETQRNKGNFPGRFSGRQFSNSRSEMNVSTLELGDSALYLCASSVSETQYFGPGTRLLVL.